What follows are 6 T cell receptor beta chains derived from one specimen sequenced in a study of shared clonotypes between healthy human individuals (dated by TCRdb to 2018 to 2021). Libraries came from the immunoSEQ multiplex PCR assay. In its TCRdb copy, this immuneACCESS table keeps in-frame sequences only and misses some clones. Where compared with another copy, unresolved V genes explain less than half of these, and the others have no known cause. This sample is represented by fewer than 1.4 million clones; about 80% of them were singletons. The ten largest account for 0.61% of the sample. The sequenced sample was memory CD4+ T cells from PBMCs. Reading the label with the study, this specimen's cell subset or site is: CD45RA-negative fraction. These receptors were obtained from a man aged 18 to 30 in good health. Some clones in this sample may be carry-over from other donors' samples.

The rearrangement uses TRBV7-3 and TRBJ2-1, with a weak D call TRBD2 (6 bases). Germline lookup yields CDR1 SGHTA and CDR2 FQGTGA. V lost 6 bases and J lost 8, with 17 bases in between. The CDR3 contains 14 residues. CDR3 sequence reads: CASSSLSTSHEQFF. In DNA, the CDR3 is TGTGCCAGCAGTTCTTTATCGACTAGTCATGAGCAGTTCTTC. Filled out from reference TRBV7-3 and TRBJ2-1, the complete variable domain reads GAGVSQTPSNKVTEKGKYVELRCDPISGHTALYWYRQSLGQGPEFLIYFQGTGAADDSGLPNDRFFAVRPEGSVSTLKIQRTERGDSAVYLCASSSLSTSHEQFFGPGTRLTVL.

J is TRBJ2-2 and V is TRBV5-1; D possibly corresponds to TRBD1 (5 bases). This CDR3 has 17 amino acids. V lost 0 bases, J lost 1 base, and 13 bases lay in between. Germline-derived CDR1 and CDR2 are SGHRS and YFSETQ. The CDR3 nucleotides are TGCGCCAGCAGCTTGGCCTCGCGGCAGGGGAACACCGGGGAGCTGTTTTTT. Amino acids: CASSLASRQGNTGELFF.

The genes are TRBV6-5 and TRBJ2-7, with unresolved D. The V end lost 2 bases, the J end lost 3 bases, and 11 bases lay between the germline ends. CDR1 is MNHEY and CDR2 is SVGAGI in the germline V gene. The CDR3 length is 14 residues. The CDR3 region has the DNA TGTGCCAGCAGTTACCGGGCCGGCTACTACGAGCAGTACTTC. Translated: CASSYRAGYYEQYF.

The CDR3 DNA reads TGCGCCAGCAGCCTTTCCAGGGGGCTCGAGCAGTACTTC. This codes for CASSLSRGLEQYF. The V and J genes are TRBV4-1 and TRBJ2-7; 8 nucleotides agree with TRBD1. The V and J ends lost 4 bases and 6 bases, in that order; junction bases with no gene match: 5. In germline, CDR1 is MGHRA, CDR2 YSYEKL. The CDR3 extends over 13 amino acids.

Note on this clone: A read error may be the cause here, since a much bigger clone is one base away. Other DNA sequences in this specimen translate into the identical CDR3. The DNA for the CDR3 is TGTGCCAGCAGCTCTCAAGAGACCCAGTACTTC. Its protein product is CASSSQETQYF. The rearrangement joins TRBV7-3 to TRBJ2-5, with unresolved D. Trimming shortened V by 4 bases and J by 2 bases, and 2 bases separated the two germline ends. Germline V lookup: CDR1 SGHTA, CDR2 FQGTGA. The CDR3 runs to 11 residues.

The chain employs TRBV18 and TRBJ2-2; perhaps TRBD1 as D (6 bases). V dropped 1 base and J dropped 0 bases, with 18 bases sitting between them. Germline CDR1 reads KGHSH; CDR2 reads LQKENI. The CDR3 has 19 residues. The DNA of the CDR3 is TGTGCCAGCTCACCACTCTATCAGGGGAGTGTGGCGAACACCGGGGAGCTGTTTTTT. This translates into CASSPLYQGSVANTGELFF.